The 26 T cell receptor beta chains given below trace back to one sample, sequenced in a study of cytomegalovirus exposure and HLA in healthy donors. PCR employed 60 Vbeta and 13 Jbeta primers. This table comes from immunoSEQ multiplex PCR, and its TCRdb copy is limited to in-frame clones, with some not included. The sample holds about 150,000 clones; roughly 68% are singletons and the top ten take 8.5% to 12%. Sequences were obtained from PBMCs. These receptors all stem from a man younger than 45 in good health and CMV-seropositive.

V is TRBV5-4 and J is TRBJ1-1; no clear D. Germline CDR1 and CDR2: SGHNT and YYREEE (reference sequence). The CDR3 has 12 amino acids. V lost 0 bases and J 7 bases, leaving 7 bases between the germline ends. The CDR3 reads CASSLGASEAFF. In nucleotides, the CDR3 is TGTGCCAGCAGCTTGGGGGCAAGTGAAGCTTTCTTT.

CDR3 bases: TGTGCCAGCACCCCCCTCTCCACCGGGGAGCTGTTTTTT. Its translation: CASTPLSTGELFF. The V call is TRBV27, the J call TRBJ2-2; D remains unclear. Germline lookup yields CDR1 MNHEY and CDR2 SMNVEV (reference sequence). The V end was cut by 7 bases, the J end by 4 bases, with 10 bases between. This CDR3 contains 13 residues.

CDR3 nucleotides: TGTGCCAGCGCCCGACAGGGGGGGCGAAGCAAAAACATTCAGTACTTC. It specifies CASARQGGRSKNIQYF. The chain employs TRBV18 and TRBJ2-4; 9 bases are a match to TRBD1. This CDR3 has 16 residues. J lost 3 bases, V lost 8 bases, and 11 bases had no gene match. Germline V gene data show CDR1 as KGHSH and CDR2 as LQKENI.

The V and J genes are TRBV12-5 and TRBJ2-6, with 8 bases lining up with TRBD1. The V gene's germline CDR1 is LGHNT and CDR2 FRNRAP. Trimming at V came to 6 bases and at J to 1 base, leaving 14 bases not matched to a gene. CDR3 length: 19 residues. The CDR3 protein is CASGPTRDRLISGANVLTF. The DNA for the CDR3 is TGTGCTAGTGGGCCCACCCGGGACAGGCTTATTTCTGGGGCCAACGTCCTGACTTTC.

This chain uses TRBV7-2 with TRBJ2-7; 8 bases line up with TRBD1. The length of the CDR3 is 15 residues. CDR1 is SGHTA, CDR2 FQGNSA, per germline. V lost 5 bases and J lost 0; bases outside the gene matches: 6. CDR3 sequence reads: CASSVQGASSYEQYF. The CDR3 DNA sequence: TGTGCCAGCAGCGTCCAGGGGGCGAGCTCCTACGAGCAGTACTTC. Based on the CDR3 plus reference TRBV7-2 and TRBJ2-7, the full variable domain is GAGVSQSPSNKVTEKGKDVELRCDPISGHTALYWYRQSLGQGLEFLIYFQGNSAPDKSGLPSDRFSAERTGGSVSTLTIQRTQQEDSAVYLCASSVQGASSYEQYFGPGTRLTVT.

The rearrangement uses TRBV28 and TRBJ1-2; D not certain. V was pared by 5 bases and J by 5 bases, with 9 bases between. The CDR3 consists of 12 residues. The V gene's germline CDR1 is MDHEN and CDR2 SYDVKM. The CDR3 here is CASSHTKYGYTF. CDR3 DNA sequence: TGTGCCAGCAGTCACACCAAATATGGCTACACCTTC.

The rearrangement joins TRBV19 to TRBJ2-4; 7 bases match TRBD2. J gave up 5 bases and V 1 base, and 8 bases lay outside the gene matches. CDR3 length: 16 amino acids. Germline CDR1 is LNHDA and CDR2 is SQIVND (reference sequence). The CDR3 DNA follows: TGTGCCAGTAGTATAGGTTGGCGGCTAGCGGAAAACATTCAGTACTTC. It codes for CASSIGWRLAENIQYF.

The rearrangement joins TRBV9 to TRBJ2-7; 10 bases line up with TRBD2. Per germline, CDR1 SGDLS and CDR2 YYNGEE. The ends lost 4 bases at V and 6 bases at J; junction bases unmatched: 13. The CDR3 loop spans 16 amino acids. CDR3 protein: CASSPFGLAGAAEQYF. The CDR3 DNA sequence: TGTGCCAGCAGCCCCTTCGGCCTAGCGGGAGCCGCCGAGCAGTACTTC.

The V call is TRBV13, the J call TRBJ2-7, with unresolved D. Germline V gene lookup returns CDR1 PRHDT and CDR2 FYEKMQ (reference sequence). Trimming took 0 bases from V and 5 from J, leaving 11 bases between them. The CDR3 runs to 14 residues. DNA for the CDR3: TGTGCCAGCAGCTTAGGCCGTTTTGTAAACGAGCAGTACTTC. Its protein product is CASSLGRFVNEQYF.

The gene calls are TRBV11-2 and TRBJ2-4, with TRBD2 matching over 8 bases. The CDR3 contains 13 residues. The V gene's germline CDR1 is SGHAT and CDR2 FQNNGV. V shed 6 bases, J shed 10 bases, and the junction held 8 bases outside the gene matches. For the CDR3, the DNA is TGTGCCAGCAGGTCACTAGCGGATCCAATTCAGTACTTC. This translates into CASRSLADPIQYF.

This chain links TRBV28 with TRBJ1-2, with 8 bases that match TRBD1. Trimming at V came to 3 bases and at J to 4 bases, leaving 7 bases not matched to a gene. Germline loops: CDR1 MDHEN, CDR2 SYDVKM. This CDR3 region has 15 residues. This CDR3 is CASSFQGAQGYGYTF. CDR3 bases: TGTGCCAGCAGTTTTCAGGGGGCGCAAGGCTATGGCTACACCTTC.

CDR3 in amino acids: CASSSRELPKFF. The CDR3, as DNA: TGTGCCAGCAGTTCCCGAGAGCTACCGAAGTTTTTT. The chain uses TRBV6-6 and TRBJ1-4, with D hard to call. The germline V gene encodes CDR1 MNHNY and CDR2 SVGAGI (reference sequence). Trimming pared 4 bases from V and 16 bases from J, leaving 16 bases between. This CDR3 is 12 amino acids long.

V gene TRBV19 combines with J gene TRBJ1-5; 12 bases align to TRBD1. This CDR3 comprises 19 residues. From germline, CDR1 is LNHDA and CDR2 SQIVND (reference sequence). The V and J ends lost 7 bases and 4 bases, in that order; junction bases with no gene match: 17. CDR3 nucleotides: TGTGCCAGTACCCCGACCCGGGACAGGGGGCTCGGCCGTAATCAGCCCCAGCATTTT. Its translation: CASTPTRDRGLGRNQPQHF.

Here the CDR3 DNA reads TGTGCCAGCAGCCAAGCTTTTAGGGGACAGTACTATGGCTACACCTTC. It codes for CASSQAFRGQYYGYTF. This chain joins TRBV14 and TRBJ1-2, with 7 bases aligning to TRBD1. CDR3 length: 16 residues. V shed 1 base and J 3 bases; nucleotides not matched to a gene: 8. Germline values: CDR1 SGHDN, CDR2 FVKESK.

The chain couples TRBV7-9 to TRBJ2-1; no firm D call. Trimming removed 4 bases from V and 15 bases from J, with 16 bases in between. Germline lookup yields CDR1 SEHNR and CDR2 FQNEAQ (reference sequence). This CDR3 has 12 amino acids. The CDR3 protein is CASSSGGWLWFF. Written as DNA, the CDR3 is TGTGCCAGCAGCTCGGGTGGTTGGCTTTGGTTCTTC. Combining the CDR3 with reference TRBV7-9 and TRBJ2-1 gives the whole variable domain DTGVSQNPRHKITKRGQNVTFRCDPISEHNRLYWYRQTLGQGPEFLTYFQNEAQLEKSRLLSDRFSAERPKGSFSTLEIQRTEQGDSAMYLCASSSGGWLWFFGPGTRLTVL.

J is TRBJ1-5 and V is TRBV7-2, with D unresolved. With 6 bases removed from V and 2 bases from J, the gap between germline ends came to 8 bases. This CDR3 spans 13 amino acids. Germline loops: CDR1 SGHTA, CDR2 FQGNSA. The CDR3 is CASSFKRNQPQHF. In DNA, the CDR3 is TGTGCCAGCAGTTTTAAGCGCAATCAGCCCCAGCATTTT.

CDR3 sequence reads: CASSLIAGGGVEYF. In DNA form, the CDR3 reads TGTGCCAGCAGCCTCATAGCGGGAGGGGGTGTGGAGTACTTC. The chain combines TRBV28 with TRBJ2-7; the match to TRBD2 covers 11 bases. V lost 6 bases to trimming and J lost 11 bases; unmatched junction nucleotides: 12. CDR1 and CDR2 from the germline V gene are MDHEN and SYDVKM. This CDR3 has 14 amino acids.

The gene calls are TRBV6-5 and TRBJ1-5; D is unclear. The CDR3 has 13 amino acids. Germline values: CDR1 MNHEY, CDR2 SVGAGI. The V and J ends lost 4 bases and 7 bases respectively, with 11 bases between them. The CDR3 DNA is TGTGCCAGCAGTTTTGAAGAGGGACAGCCCCAGCATTTT. The encoded protein is CASSFEEGQPQHF.

The chain uses TRBV13 and TRBJ2-1; D uncertain. Trimming removed 0 bases at V and 0 bases at J, with 12 bases between. Germline V lookup: CDR1 PRHDT, CDR2 FYEKMQ (reference sequence). The CDR3 has 17 amino acids. Here the CDR3 DNA reads TGTGCCAGCAGCTTAGGCCTTCGACAAAGCTCCTACAATGAGCAGTTCTTC. Translating it yields CASSLGLRQSSYNEQFF.

The rearrangement links TRBV6-4 to TRBJ1-5; D is uncertain. The CDR3 runs 12 residues. CDR1 is MRHNA, CDR2 SNTAGT, per germline. V was clipped by 2 bases and J by 9 bases, with 8 bases between them. The chain's CDR3 is CASSDPSRPQHF. CDR3 nucleotide sequence: TGTGCCAGCAGTGACCCCAGTCGGCCCCAGCATTTT.

CDR3 nucleotide sequence: TGTGCCAGCGAGAGTGCGGGGTGGCTTTACAATGAGCAGTTCTTC. Its protein is CASESAGWLYNEQFF. V gene TRBV2 combines with J gene TRBJ2-1; perhaps TRBD2 as D (6 bases). Deletions cut 8 bases from V and 4 bases from J, with 18 bases between. The CDR3 runs 15 residues. CDR1 is SNHLY, CDR2 FYNNEI, per germline.

This chain connects TRBV25-1 to TRBJ2-2; D is possibly TRBD2 (5 bases). V lost 0 bases, J lost 4 bases, and 6 bases lay in between. This CDR3 contains 14 residues. Germline V gene sequence: CDR1 MGHDK, CDR2 SYGVNS. The CDR3 region has the DNA TGTGCCAGCAGTGAATATGCGGGCACCGGGGAGCTGTTTTTT. It yields the protein CASSEYAGTGELFF.

V gene TRBV6-1 combines with J gene TRBJ2-1, with D tentatively TRBD1 (6 bases). Deletions cut 7 bases from V and 14 bases from J, with 27 bases between. CDR1 and CDR2 (germline): MNHNS, SASEGT. The CDR3 has 15 amino acids. CDR3 protein: CASTLTGQLKEMEFF. DNA of the CDR3: TGTGCCAGCACCCTGACGGGACAACTAAAGGAAATGGAGTTCTTC.

The V gene is TRBV5-1, the J gene TRBJ2-3, with D possibly TRBD2 on 6 matching bases. The CDR3 is made up of 14 amino acids. V lost 4 bases and J lost 3, with 12 bases in between. CDR1 and CDR2 (germline): SGHRS, YFSETQ. The CDR3 reads CASSAGSGTDTQYF. The DNA for the CDR3 is TGCGCCAGCAGCGCAGGGAGCGGGACAGATACGCAGTATTTT.

This clone was detected a few times. This chain uses TRBV7-3 with TRBJ2-7; D uncertain. In germline, CDR1 is SGHTA, CDR2 FQGTGA. Trimming cost V 1 base and J 0 bases, with 10 bases left between them. This CDR3 spans 15 amino acids. CDR3 DNA: TGTGCCAGCAGCTTAATGCCCGCGAGCTCCTACGAGCAGTACTTC. Protein sequence: CASSLMPASSYEQYF.

V and J are TRBV4-2 and TRBJ2-7; weak D call: TRBD2 (6 bases). The CDR3 is 13 residues long. CDR1 is LGHNA and CDR2 is YNFKEQ in the germline V gene. V shed 0 bases and J shed 5 bases, with 8 bases lying between them. The CDR3: CASSQEEGNEQYF. Here the CDR3 DNA reads TGTGCCAGCAGCCAAGAGGAGGGAAACGAGCAGTACTTC.